A selection of T cell receptor beta chains follows, all from one sample in a study of response to subunit inactivated influenza vaccine. TCRdb used MiXCR to reprocess the RT-PCR reads, holding one entry per CDR3 protein. This sample has approximately 500,000 distinct CDR3 sequences, with 10% to 15% found just once. The starting material was PBMCs from blood, obtained about 40 days after vaccination. The receptors shown here come from a man aged 50 or older who received an inactivated influenza vaccine. CDR3s leave out the opening cysteine and the closing phenylalanine or tryptophan. Fields, in order: V gene, J gene, CDR3 protein.

>TRBV6-1|TRBJ1-1
ASSVPDRGPANTEAF
>TRBV7-9|TRBJ2-7
ASSPRDRDKVYEQY
>TRBV20-1|TRBJ2-7
SAEDKFGYEQY
>TRBV6-5|TRBJ2-5
ASSYHLAGGPTLQETQY
>TRBV7-9|TRBJ1-1
ASSSNRGTEAF
>TRBV20-1|TRBJ2-1
SARDWATNEQF
>TRBV29-1|TRBJ2-2
SVRRTGFNTGELF
>TRBV7-6|TRBJ2-3
ASSLAPELAGGSDTQY
>TRBV6-2/TRBV6-3|TRBJ1-5
ASTDGAVQPQH
>TRBV4-1|TRBJ2-1
ASSAWGIDNEQF
>TRBV7-2|TRBJ2-3
ASSRRARVASTDTQY
>TRBV9|TRBJ2-2
ASSLSGRNTGELS